The source of this T cell receptor (beta chain) is a study of shared clonotypes between healthy human individuals (dated by TCRdb to 2019 to 2021). Study-wide context: The cohort included a few men and a couple of women between 18 and 49 years of age. To estimate repertoire size and how much clonotypes are shared between individuals, the study performed deep sequencing of blood TCR repertoires from a few healthy adults. To increase sequencing depth and limit assay-specific biases, different laboratories used diverse techniques to prepare libraries and sequence TCR repertoires. Each donor's leukapheresis produced roughly between roughly 0.85 and 9.5 billion PBMCs.

Study-wide conclusions, independent of this receptor: Sampling was limited to blood, and TCR repertoires in tissue likely differ from TCR repertoires in blood. Pairwise subsampling led to the expectation that sequencing depth would affect the degree of clonotype sharing among donors. The small number of donors limited the genetic and exposure-history diversity represented.

The donors were healthy, HIV-negative adults who had no recently reported acute infections or vaccinations. Every donor was a Caucasian adult living in Nashville, Tennessee, USA. For unsorted samples, about 90 million PBMCs were counted and genomic DNA was extracted with the QIAamp DNA Blood Mini kit. After blood collection by leukapheresis, PBMCs were isolated using Ficoll-Histopaque density gradient centrifugation and then cryopreserved in the vapor phase of liquid nitrogen. The CDR1 and CDR2 encoded by the germline V gene (reference sequence) are SEHNR and FQNEAQ. The CDR3, from cysteine to phenylalanine, totals 13 residues. CDR3 DNA is the only sequence kept; it has 39 bases, read in frame from the first base. Trimming removed 5 bases from V and 3 bases from J, leaving 10 bases between the germline ends. A word on this clone: Its antigen target is currently unknown. No much larger clonotype is one base removed from it; base qualities were not supplied.

Using the deep immunoSEQ assay, TCR CDR3 regions were amplified from genomic DNA by multiplex PCR. For each cell subset, the extracted genomic DNA was distributed evenly across all wells of several immunoSEQ 96-well plates, and each plate served as one replicate. For unsorted PBMC, roughly 0.3 ug genomic DNA, equal to about 30,000 T cell genomes, was loaded into each replicate PCR. Unsorted PBMC genomic DNA was sequenced across ten immunoSEQ deep assay plates. The purified libraries were quantified using a Qubit 3.0 fluorometer, sized with a Bioanalyzer 2100, and then quantified again using the KAPA Library Quantification kit. Every immunoSEQ 96-well plate was sequenced on a dedicated single-read 150-cycle Illumina NextSeq 550 flow cell. Per the source publication's procedure: Because the immunoSEQ output held only junctional sequences and lacked quality scores, the filtering could not match the filtering applied to full-length reads. Sequences were annotated with PyIR, a Python wrapper for IgBLAST v1.9, using IMGT germline references to assign V/J genes and CDR3. Reads were filtered out if the reads had weak V/J assignments (E-value above 1e-6), no CDR3, stop codons, out-of-frame junctions, or ambiguous translated residues. A V3J clonotype was defined by an identical inferred V gene, J gene, and CDR3 amino acid sequence. Percentage overlap between repertoires was calculated by dividing the number of shared unique clonotypes by the size of the smaller repertoire. Repertoire richness was assessed with RTK rarefaction, the Chao1 estimator, and Recon v2.1 estimates of unobserved clonotypes. The clones in this table, taken by TCRdb from immuneACCESS, are in-frame only. Not every clone is retained; where verified, under half of the shortfall comes from an unresolved V gene, and the cause of the rest is unknown. V, J and clone size derive from that table, while D and trimming were established from the DNA sequence. This sample holds about 470,000 clones; around 79% were observed only once. The ten largest clones represent roughly 13% of the sample.

This sequence uses TRBV7-9 and TRBJ1-1, and perhaps TRBD1 as D gene, on 6 matching bases. This TCR derives from a woman aged 40-49 years in good health. Some clones in this sample may be carry-over from other donors' samples. Material: PBMCs. The sequence in DNA is TGTGCCAGCAGCACCCAGGGGTACACTGAAGCTTTCTTT. Translated, it gives CASSTQGYTEAFF.